The text below deals with one TCR beta chain. In the authors' workflow: Scientists estimated how many nucleated cells there were by amplifying reference gene primers. Produced via immunoSEQ multiplex PCR; TCRdb's table is partial and in-frame only. D and trimming were read from the DNA, whereas the V and J calls and clone size are those reported in that table. This sample has 250,000 or so clones; 88% occur once, and the top ten carry 2.5% to 3.5%. The source of the sample is a study of blood T cell repertoires in COVID-19. Residents of approximately 25 US areas, aged about 18 to 89 years, made up the participants. The TCR originated in a woman aged 40 to 50 who had been exposed to COVID-19. Sequencing used PBMCs or T cells enriched from blood (not recorded which).

CDR3 nucleotide sequence: TGTGCCAGCAGCCAAGGGGACAGGGACACAGATACGCAGTATTTT. Translation: CASSQGDRDTDTQYF. The J gene is TRBJ2-3, the V gene TRBV3-1 (or the pseudogene TRBV3-2); 9 bases are shared with TRBD1. The CDR3 spans 15 residues. V shed 1 base and J 2 bases; nucleotides not matched to a gene: 1. Germline V gene data show CDR1 as LGHDT and CDR2 as YNNKEL (reference sequence).